Below, 17 T cell receptor beta chains from the same sample are listed, as sequenced in a study of regulatory T cells in long-lasting Graves disease. Time point specified: newly diagnosed GD, antithyroid drugs for less than 3 months. The TCR library was made from RNA that had been extracted from PBMCs in TRIzol. Both iRepertoire HTBI primers and Arm-PCR of CDR3 regions were used to build the TCR beta libraries. TCRdb reprocessed the multiplex PCR reads via MiXCR and lists one record per CDR3 protein. The sample lists roughly 420,000 distinct CDR3 sequences; about 14% were seen once. This same sample was also part of a study on T cells in Graves' hyperthyroidism and ophthalmopathy.

Specimen: peripheral blood mononuclear cells (PBMCs), collected at new diagnosis, from a patient treated with antithyroid drugs. The receptors derive from a woman in her 50s with Graves disease.

In this sample, this clonotype turned up a few times. The V and J genes are TRBV3-1 and TRBJ2-1; no firm D call. Germline-derived CDR1 and CDR2 are LGHDT and YNNKEL (reference sequence). V was cut by 8 bases and J by 8 bases, with 10 bases left in between. The CDR3 runs 11 residues. The DNA for the CDR3 is TGTGCCAGCCGACTCCAGGATGAGCAGTTCTTC. As protein: CASRLQDEQFF.

This clonotype has ten or more counts. CDR3: CAISERDTSSYEQYF. CDR3 DNA: TGTGCCATCAGTGAGAGGGACACCAGCTCCTACGAGCAGTACTTC. The V call is TRBV10-3, the J call TRBJ2-7; maybe TRBD1 (6 bases). The CDR3 has 15 amino acids. V lost 2 bases to trimming and J lost 0 bases, with 11 bases between them. The germline CDR1 and CDR2 sequences are ENHRY and SYGVKD.

This clonotype was seen many times. This chain connects TRBV3-1 to TRBJ2-7, with 10 positions matching TRBD2. The CDR3 runs to 15 residues. The V gene end was trimmed by 5 bases and the J gene end by 4 bases; junction bases not matched to a gene: 8. Germline V lookup: CDR1 LGHDT, CDR2 YNNKEL (reference sequence). CDR3 protein: CASSDGTSAFYEQYF. Written as DNA, the CDR3 is TGTGCCAGCAGCGACGGGACTAGCGCTTTTTACGAGCAGTACTTC.

This clonotype was recorded many times. This CDR3 is CASSQERLATQVYTQYF. The CDR3 DNA reads as TGTGCCAGCAGCCAAGAGAGACTAGCGACCCAAGTGTATACGCAGTATTTT. The J gene is TRBJ2-3, the V gene TRBV3-1, with TRBD2 matching 8 bases. Germline CDR1 and CDR2: LGHDT and YNNKEL (reference sequence). This CDR3 comprises 17 residues. J gave up 7 bases and V 0 bases, and 12 bases lay outside the gene matches.

This clonotype appeared many times. J is TRBJ1-1 and V is TRBV15; 7 bases fit TRBD1. Looked up from germline, CDR1 is LNHNV and CDR2 is YYDKDF (reference sequence). Trimming cost V 0 bases and J 1 base; bases outside gene matches: 11. CDR3 length equals 18 residues. The CDR3 reads CATSRDDFTGATNTEAFF. The CDR3 DNA follows: TGTGCCACCAGCAGAGATGATTTCACAGGGGCTACGAACACTGAAGCTTTCTTT.

This clonotype has at least ten counts. The chain carries TRBV5-1 and TRBJ1-2; TRBD1 matches 7 bases. The CDR3 sequence is 13 residues long. V gave up 5 bases and J gave up 2 bases; unmatched junction bases: 3. CDR1 and CDR2 from the germline V gene are SGHRS and YFSETQ. CDR3: CASRQDRNYGYTF. DNA for the CDR3: TGCGCCAGCAGACAGGACAGGAACTATGGCTACACCTTC.

CDR3 nucleotide sequence: TGCAGCGTTGAACGGGGGCTGGACGAGCAGTACTTC. Residues: CSVERGLDEQYF. This rearrangement joins TRBV29-1 to TRBJ2-7, with D perhaps TRBD1 or TRBD2 (6 bases each). This CDR3 has 12 residues. Trimming left V 2 bases short and J 5 bases short, with 10 bases between. Germline CDR1 and CDR2: SQVTM and ANQGSEA.

This clonotype was seen ten or more times. This chain connects TRBV11-1 to TRBJ2-1; the D gene is possibly TRBD1 (6 bases). Between the trimmed V and J ends, which lost 4 bases and 8 bases, there was a span of 12 bases. The germline V gene encodes CDR1 SGHAT and CDR2 FQDESV (reference sequence). The CDR3 is 13 residues long. The CDR3 coding sequence is TGTGCCAGCAGCTCACCACAGGGATATGAGCAGTTCTTC. Translation: CASSSPQGYEQFF.

The chain couples TRBV5-4 to TRBJ2-1; D is ambiguous. Between the trimmed V and J ends, which lost 1 base and 4 bases, there was a span of 12 bases. The germline V gene has CDR1 SGHNT and CDR2 YYREEE (reference sequence). This CDR3 is 15 amino acids long. The CDR3 region is CASSLTGPKYNEQFF. Here the CDR3 DNA reads TGTGCCAGCAGCTTGACCGGGCCCAAATACAATGAGCAGTTCTTC.

This clonotype showed up just a few times. The rearrangement links TRBV7-8 to TRBJ2-3; 10 bases fit TRBD2. The V gene's germline CDR1 is SGHVS and CDR2 FQNEAQ. CDR3 size: 16 residues. V lost 5 bases to trimming and J lost 2 bases; unmatched junction nucleotides: 7. The CDR3 nucleotides are TGTGCCAGCAGCCTCGGACTAGCGGTACCCACAGATACGCAGTATTTT. Translating gives CASSLGLAVPTDTQYF. The full variable domain, completed using reference TRBV7-8 and TRBJ2-3, is GAGVSQSPRYKVAKRGQDVALRCDPISGHVSLFWYQQALGQGPEFLTYFQNEAQLDKSGLPSDRFFAERPEGSVSTLKIQRTQQEDSAVYLCASSLGLAVPTDTQYFGPGTRLTVL.

The chain has TRBV5-8 and TRBJ2-2; 9 bases align to TRBD2. In germline, CDR1 is SGHTS, CDR2 YDEGEE. This CDR3 is 19 amino acids long. After removal of 6 bases from V and 1 base from J, the junction contained 16 bases not matched to a gene. The CDR3 protein is CASTTVWETSGLNTGELFF. Written as DNA, the CDR3 is TGTGCCAGCACCACGGTCTGGGAGACTAGCGGCCTGAACACCGGGGAGCTGTTTTTT.

Details on this clonotype: This may arise from a read error, as a much more abundant clone is one base away. The chain combines TRBV3-1 with TRBJ2-5; D tentatively reads TRBD1 or TRBD2 (5 bases each). The CDR3 runs to 14 residues. V lost 3 bases, J lost 11 bases, and 19 bases lay in between. In germline, CDR1 is LGHDT, CDR2 YNNKEL (reference sequence). CDR3 DNA: TGTGCCAGCAGCCACCTCGGGGCCCACAATGAGCAGTACTTC. As protein: CASSHLGAHNEQYF.

This clonotype was recorded at least ten times. V and J are TRBV7-9 and TRBJ2-4; D gene uncertain. CDR3 length: 11 amino acids. V was cut by 1 base and J by 7 bases, with 2 bases left in between. Germline values: CDR1 SEHNR, CDR2 FQNEAQ (reference sequence). The chain's CDR3 is CASSLVNIQYF. As DNA, the CDR3 is TGTGCCAGCAGCTTAGTCAACATTCAGTACTTC.

The V and J genes are TRBV6-1 and TRBJ1-6; D ambiguous. The CDR3 runs 13 residues. V shed 6 bases and J shed 15 bases, with 18 bases lying between them. Germline CDR1 is MNHNS and CDR2 is SASEGT. Here the CDR3 DNA reads TGTGCCAGCAGCCTAGGTCCCGCCTCCCTCCTCCACTTT. It is translated as CASSLGPASLLHF.

This clonotype has a count of ten or more. J is TRBJ2-1 and V is TRBV27; tentative D call: TRBD2 (6 bases). The CDR3 consists of 15 residues. Trimming removed 3 bases from V and 3 bases from J, with 12 bases in between. Per germline, CDR1 MNHEY and CDR2 SMNVEV (reference sequence). The CDR3, as DNA: TGTGCCAGCAGTTTGGCTAGCGCTAACTACAATGAGCAGTTCTTC. Its translation is CASSLASANYNEQFF.

This clonotype was seen many times. This chain joins TRBV6-1 and TRBJ1-5; 7 bases align to TRBD1. CDR3 length: 17 amino acids. Losses at the gene ends were 2 bases for V and 0 bases for J; bases not matched to a gene: 7. From germline, CDR1 is MNHNS and CDR2 SASEGT. The CDR3 nucleotides are TGTGCCAGCAGTGAAATGGAGGGGGCTATTAGCAATCAGCCCCAGCATTTT. Encoded protein: CASSEMEGAISNQPQHF.

The chain employs TRBV5-6 and TRBJ2-1; D not certain. Germline V gene lookup returns CDR1 SGHDT and CDR2 YYEEEE. The CDR3 runs to 15 residues. The V gene lost 1 base and the J gene lost 3 bases, with 11 bases spanning the gap. The CDR3 here is CASSLLDQLYNEQFF. The CDR3 DNA reads TGTGCCAGCAGCTTGCTGGACCAACTCTACAATGAGCAGTTCTTC.